The sequence of this T cell receptor (beta chain) was determined in a study of blood T cell repertoires in COVID-19. For the study at large: Acute and convalescent COVID-19 specimens originated in the United States, Italy and Spain.

Here immunoSEQ multiplex PCR was the method, and the copy in TCRdb shows in-frame clones only, minus some. The data show fewer than 150,000 clones, 75% to 90% seen once. V trimming: 4 bases; J trimming: 5 bases; junction bases outside the gene matches: 4. CDR3 length: 13 amino acids. Germline loops: CDR1 LNHDA, CDR2 SQIVND (reference sequence). The source material was peripheral blood. The TCR sequence derives from a woman aged 50 to 60 who had recovered from COVID-19. This rearrangement joins TRBV19 to TRBJ2-5, with TRBD2 matching over 7 bases. The CDR3 DNA sequence: TGTGCCAGTAGTACCGGACTAGTGGAGACCCAGTACTTC. Its translation: CASSTGLVETQYF. Full variable domain (missing parts from reference TRBV19 and TRBJ2-5): DGGITQSPKYLFRKEGQNVTLSCEQNLNHDAMYWYRQDPGQGLRLIYYSQIVNDFQKGDIAEGYSVSREKKESFPLTVTSAQKNPTAFYLCASSTGLVETQYFGPGTRLLVL.